Listed below are T cell receptor beta chains from one sample, sequenced in a study of cytomegalovirus exposure and HLA in healthy donors. The protocol was immunoSEQ multiplex PCR, while the TCRdb copy is restricted to in-frame clones and leaves out a portion. The profile covers 120,000 to 150,000 clones, with 60% to 85% appearing a single time and roughly 3.1% taken by the ten largest. The sequencing input was PBMCs. These receptors were taken from a man between 40 and 49 years old in good health and CMV-seropositive. Each CDR3 is given with its conserved first and last residue. A D gene is named only where the DNA matches it firmly. Size is stated for part of the rows, as once, few or many counts, or as a class when the clone is expanded.

>-|TRBV5-1|-|TRBJ2-5
CASSLERGWETQYF
TGCGCCAGCAGCTTGGAGAGGGGGTGGGAGACCCAGTACTTC
>TRBD2|TRBV4-2|-|TRBJ2-5
CASSQEIAGGRRETQYF
TGTGCCAGCAGCCAAGAAATAGCGGGAGGCCGAAGGGAGACCCAGTACTTC
>TRBD2|TRBV27|few|TRBJ2-1
CASSPILLGLAVNEQFF
TGTGCCAGCAGCCCAATTTTACTGGGACTAGCGGTTAATGAGCAGTTCTTC
>-|TRBV27|-|TRBJ2-3
CASRKRTASTDTQYF
TGTGCCAGCAGAAAGAGGACAGCTAGCACAGATACGCAGTATTTT
>TRBD2|TRBV6-1|few|TRBJ2-1
CASRPGTSGSNEQFF
TGTGCCAGCAGGCCCGGGACTAGCGGGAGCAATGAGCAGTTCTTC
>-|TRBV11-1|-|TRBJ2-5
CASSSHLQGVQETQYF
TGTGCCAGCAGCTCGCACTTACAGGGCGTCCAAGAGACCCAGTACTTC
>-|TRBV28|-|TRBJ2-7
CASLRGLKSYEQYF
TGTGCCAGTCTAAGGGGCCTAAAATCCTACGAGCAGTACTTC
>TRBD1|TRBV29-1|-|TRBJ2-1
CSVEDSGTGDNEQFF
TGCAGCGTTGAAGATTCCGGGACAGGGGACAATGAGCAGTTCTTC
>-|TRBV28|-|TRBJ1-3
CASSIAGSGNTIYF
TGTGCCAGCAGCATCGCAGGGTCTGGAAACACCATATATTTT
>TRBD1|TRBV7-6|-|TRBJ1-4
CASSLADRESNEKLFF
TGTGCCAGCAGCTTAGCGGACAGGGAAAGCAATGAAAAACTGTTTTTT
>TRBD1|TRBV6-5|-|TRBJ2-3
CASKTGSTDTQYF
TGTGCCAGCAAGACAGGGAGCACAGATACGCAGTATTTT
>-|TRBV10-1|-|TRBJ2-7
CASSESQDSYSYEQYF
TGCGCCAGCAGTGAGTCGCAGGACAGCTACTCCTACGAGCAGTACTTC
>-|TRBV7-9|-|TRBJ2-7
CASSPLTGIRNEQYF
TGTGCCAGCAGCCCATTGACAGGAATCCGGAACGAGCAGTACTTC
>-|TRBV28|-|TRBJ2-4
CASSSTPKNIQYF
TGTGCCAGCAGTTCTACGCCCAAAAACATTCAGTACTTC
>-|TRBV9|-|TRBJ2-1
CASSVSPGEFNEQFF
TGTGCCAGCAGCGTATCACCGGGAGAATTCAATGAGCAGTTCTTC
>-|TRBV7-9|-|TRBJ1-5
CASSRGGQPQHF
TGTGCCAGCAGTAGGGGCGGACAGCCCCAGCATTTT
>-|TRBV19|-|TRBJ2-2
CASSIQGQNTGELFF
TGTGCCAGTAGTATACAGGGACAGAACACCGGGGAGCTGTTTTTT
>-|TRBV6-5|-|TRBJ1-2
CASRGTGGINYGYTF
TGTGCCAGCAGGGGGACGGGGGGAATTAACTATGGCTACACCTTC
>TRBD2|TRBV6-6|-|TRBJ2-7
CASSSGLAGPPYEQYF
TGTGCCAGCAGTTCAGGACTAGCGGGACCTCCCTACGAGCAGTACTTC
>-|TRBV28|-|TRBJ1-1
CASSFQGQNTEAFF
TGTGCCAGCAGTTTCCAAGGACAGAACACTGAAGCTTTCTTT
>-|TRBV28|once|TRBJ2-1
CASSLSGLNSDNEQFF
TGTGCCAGCAGTTTATCGGGTCTGAACTCCGACAATGAGCAGTTCTTC
>-|TRBV7-6|-|TRBJ2-7
CASSRGSSYEQYF
TGTGCCAGCAGCCGGGGGAGCTCCTACGAGCAGTACTTC
>TRBD2|TRBV27|once|TRBJ2-1
CASSFLTSGRVYEQFF
TGTGCCAGCAGTTTTTTGACTAGCGGGAGGGTCTATGAGCAGTTCTTC
>TRBD1|TRBV7-2|-|TRBJ2-3
CASSPTGASTDTQYF
TGTGCCAGCAGCCCTACAGGGGCTAGCACAGATACGCAGTATTTT
>-|TRBV18|-|TRBJ2-7
CASSPPGGYGGGEQYF
TGTGCCAGCTCGCCACCTGGCGGATACGGAGGTGGGGAGCAGTACTTC
>TRBD2|TRBV7-2|-|TRBJ2-1
CASSLASGNNEQFF
TGTGCCAGCAGCTTGGCTAGCGGAAACAATGAGCAGTTCTTC